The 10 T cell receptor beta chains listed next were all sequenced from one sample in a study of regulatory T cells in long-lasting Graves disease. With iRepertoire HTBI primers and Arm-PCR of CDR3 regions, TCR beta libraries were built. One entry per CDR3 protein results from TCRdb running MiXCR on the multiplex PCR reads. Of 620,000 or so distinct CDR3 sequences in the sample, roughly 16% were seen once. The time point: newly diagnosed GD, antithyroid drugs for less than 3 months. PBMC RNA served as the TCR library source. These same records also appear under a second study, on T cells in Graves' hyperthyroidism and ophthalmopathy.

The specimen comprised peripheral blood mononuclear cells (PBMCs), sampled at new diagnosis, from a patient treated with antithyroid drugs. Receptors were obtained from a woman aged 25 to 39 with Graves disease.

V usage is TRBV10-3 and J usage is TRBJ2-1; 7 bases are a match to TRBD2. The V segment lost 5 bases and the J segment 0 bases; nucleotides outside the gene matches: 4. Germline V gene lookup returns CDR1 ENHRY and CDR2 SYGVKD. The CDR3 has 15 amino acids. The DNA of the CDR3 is TGTGCCATCAGTAATGGCGGGAGCTCCTACAATGAGCAGTTCTTC. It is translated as CAISNGGSSYNEQFF.

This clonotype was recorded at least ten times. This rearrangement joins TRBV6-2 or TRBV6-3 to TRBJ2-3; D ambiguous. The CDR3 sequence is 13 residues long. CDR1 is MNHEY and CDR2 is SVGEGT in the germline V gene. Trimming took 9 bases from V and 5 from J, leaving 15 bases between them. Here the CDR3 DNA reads TGTGCCAGGGCGGCAGTGTCGGGAGATACGCAGTATTTT. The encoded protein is CARAAVSGDTQYF.

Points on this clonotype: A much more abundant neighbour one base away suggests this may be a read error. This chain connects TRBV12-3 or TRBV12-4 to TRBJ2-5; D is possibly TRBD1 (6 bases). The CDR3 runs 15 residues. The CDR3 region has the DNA TGTGCCAGCACCGTCGGACAGAACTACCAAGAGACCCAGCACTTC. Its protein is CASTVGQNYQETQHF.

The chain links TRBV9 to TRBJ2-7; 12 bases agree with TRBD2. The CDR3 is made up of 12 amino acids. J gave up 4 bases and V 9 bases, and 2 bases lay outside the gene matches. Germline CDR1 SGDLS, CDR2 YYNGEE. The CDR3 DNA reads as TGTGCCAAGGGGACTAGCGGGTACGAGCAGTACTTC. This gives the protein CAKGTSGYEQYF.

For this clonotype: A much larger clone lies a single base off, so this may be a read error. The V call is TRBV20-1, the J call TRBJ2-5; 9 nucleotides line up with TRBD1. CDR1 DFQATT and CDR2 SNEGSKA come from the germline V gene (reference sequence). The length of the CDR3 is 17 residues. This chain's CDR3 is CSSSPVGGTGKLETQYF. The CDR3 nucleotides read TGCAGTTCTAGCCCGGTAGGAGGGACAGGGAAGTTGGAGACCCAGTACTTC.

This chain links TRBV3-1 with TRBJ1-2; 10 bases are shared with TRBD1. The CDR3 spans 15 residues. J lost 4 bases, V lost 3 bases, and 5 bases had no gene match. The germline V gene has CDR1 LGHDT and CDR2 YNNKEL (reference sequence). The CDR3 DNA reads TGTGCCAGCAGCCAGATGACAGGGGGCGCCTATGGCTACACCTTC. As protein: CASSQMTGGAYGYTF.

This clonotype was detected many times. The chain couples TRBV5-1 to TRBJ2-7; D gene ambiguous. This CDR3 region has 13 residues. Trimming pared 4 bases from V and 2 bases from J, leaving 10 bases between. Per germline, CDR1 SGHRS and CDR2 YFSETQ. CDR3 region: CASSLLGTYEQYF. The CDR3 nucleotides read TGCGCCAGCAGCCTTCTTGGGACCTACGAGCAGTACTTC. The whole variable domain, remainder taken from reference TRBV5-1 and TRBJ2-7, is KAGVTQTPRYLIKTRGQQVTLSCSPISGHRSVSWYQQTPGQGLQFLFEYFSETQRNKGNFPGRFSGRQFSNSRSEMNVSTLELGDSALYLCASSLLGTYEQYFGPGTRLTVT.

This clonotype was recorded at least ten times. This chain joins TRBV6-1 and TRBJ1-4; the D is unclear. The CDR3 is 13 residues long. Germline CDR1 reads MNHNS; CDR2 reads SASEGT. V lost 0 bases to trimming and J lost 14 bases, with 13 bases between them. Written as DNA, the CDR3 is TGTGCCAGCAGTGAAGCTTACGCGGGGTACCTGTTTTTT. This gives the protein CASSEAYAGYLFF.

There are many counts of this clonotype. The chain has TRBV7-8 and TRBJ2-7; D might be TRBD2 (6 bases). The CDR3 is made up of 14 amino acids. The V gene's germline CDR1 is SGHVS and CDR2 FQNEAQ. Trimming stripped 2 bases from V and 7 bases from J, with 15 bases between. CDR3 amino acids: CASSLTRTGREQYF. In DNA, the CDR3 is TGTGCCAGCAGCTTAACCCGGACGGGGAGGGAGCAGTACTTC. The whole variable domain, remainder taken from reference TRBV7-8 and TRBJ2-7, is GAGVSQSPRYKVAKRGQDVALRCDPISGHVSLFWYQQALGQGPEFLTYFQNEAQLDKSGLPSDRFFAERPEGSVSTLKIQRTQQEDSAVYLCASSLTRTGREQYFGPGTRLTVT.

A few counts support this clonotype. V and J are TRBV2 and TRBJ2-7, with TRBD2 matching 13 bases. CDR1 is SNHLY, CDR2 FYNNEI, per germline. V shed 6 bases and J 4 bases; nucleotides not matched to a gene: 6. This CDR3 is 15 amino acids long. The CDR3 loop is CASSYGTSGTYEQYF. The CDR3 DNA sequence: TGTGCCAGCAGCTACGGGACTAGCGGGACTTACGAGCAGTACTTC.